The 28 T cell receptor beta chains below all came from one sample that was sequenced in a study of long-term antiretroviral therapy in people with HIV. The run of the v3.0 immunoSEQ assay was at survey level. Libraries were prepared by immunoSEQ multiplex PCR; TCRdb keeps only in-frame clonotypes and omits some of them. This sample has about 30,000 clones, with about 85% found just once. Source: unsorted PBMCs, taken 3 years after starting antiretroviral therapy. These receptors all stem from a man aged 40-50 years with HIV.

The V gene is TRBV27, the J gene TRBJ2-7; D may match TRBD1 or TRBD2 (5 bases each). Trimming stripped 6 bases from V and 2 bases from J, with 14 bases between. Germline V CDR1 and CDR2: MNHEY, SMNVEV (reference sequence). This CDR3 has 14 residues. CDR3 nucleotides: TGTGCCAGCAGCCACCGGGGCAGTCCCTACGAGCAGTACTTC. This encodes CASSHRGSPYEQYF.

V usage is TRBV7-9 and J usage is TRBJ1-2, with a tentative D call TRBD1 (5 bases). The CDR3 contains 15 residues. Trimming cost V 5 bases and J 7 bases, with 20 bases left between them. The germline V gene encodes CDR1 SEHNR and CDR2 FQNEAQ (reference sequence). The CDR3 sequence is CASSVAEGTPRGYTF. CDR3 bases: TGTGCCAGCAGCGTGGCGGAGGGGACTCCTCGTGGCTACACCTTC.

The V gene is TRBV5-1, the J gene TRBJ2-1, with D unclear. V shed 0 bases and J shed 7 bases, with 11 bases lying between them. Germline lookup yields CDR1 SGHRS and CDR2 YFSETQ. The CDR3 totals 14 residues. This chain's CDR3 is CASSLEGPLNEQFF. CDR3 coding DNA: TGCGCCAGCAGCTTGGAGGGCCCGTTGAATGAGCAGTTCTTC.

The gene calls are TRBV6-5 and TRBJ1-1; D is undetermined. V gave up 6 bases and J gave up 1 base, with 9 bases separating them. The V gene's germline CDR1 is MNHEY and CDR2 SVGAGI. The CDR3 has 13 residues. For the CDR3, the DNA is TGTGCCAGCAGCCCCACTCCGAACACTGAAGCTTTCTTT. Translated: CASSPTPNTEAFF.

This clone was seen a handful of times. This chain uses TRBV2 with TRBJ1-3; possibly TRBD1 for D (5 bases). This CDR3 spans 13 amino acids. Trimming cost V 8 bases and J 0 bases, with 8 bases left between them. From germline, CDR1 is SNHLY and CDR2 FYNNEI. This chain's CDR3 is CASGQGSGNTIYF. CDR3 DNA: TGTGCCAGCGGGCAGGGCTCTGGAAACACCATATATTTT. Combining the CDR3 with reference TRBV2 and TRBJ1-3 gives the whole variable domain EPEVTQTPSHQVTQMGQEVILRCVPISNHLYFYWYRQILGQKVEFLVSFYNNEISEKSEIFDDQFSVERPDGSNFTLKIRSTKLEDSAMYFCASGQGSGNTIYFGEGSWLTVV.

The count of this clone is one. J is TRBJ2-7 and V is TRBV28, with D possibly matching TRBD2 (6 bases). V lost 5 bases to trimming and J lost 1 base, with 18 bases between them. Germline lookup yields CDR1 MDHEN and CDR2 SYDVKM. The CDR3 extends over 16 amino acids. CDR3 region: CASSTTTAGPSYEQYF. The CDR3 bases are TGTGCCAGCAGTACTACGACAGCGGGCCCTTCCTACGAGCAGTACTTC.

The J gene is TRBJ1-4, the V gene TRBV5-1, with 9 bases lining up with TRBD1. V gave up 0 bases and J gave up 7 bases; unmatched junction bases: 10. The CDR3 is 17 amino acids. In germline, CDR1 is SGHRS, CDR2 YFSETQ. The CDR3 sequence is CASSLGTGAFGGEKLFF. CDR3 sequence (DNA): TGCGCCAGCAGCTTGGGGACAGGGGCTTTTGGTGGTGAAAAACTGTTTTTT.

This chain's CDR3 is CASSYGTEIYGYTF. The CDR3 DNA reads TGTGCCAGCAGTTATGGAACGGAGATCTATGGCTACACCTTC. V gene TRBV28 combines with J gene TRBJ1-2; D unresolved. CDR1 and CDR2 (germline): MDHEN, SYDVKM. CDR3 length: 14 residues. V was trimmed by 4 bases and J by 4 bases, leaving 13 bases between them.

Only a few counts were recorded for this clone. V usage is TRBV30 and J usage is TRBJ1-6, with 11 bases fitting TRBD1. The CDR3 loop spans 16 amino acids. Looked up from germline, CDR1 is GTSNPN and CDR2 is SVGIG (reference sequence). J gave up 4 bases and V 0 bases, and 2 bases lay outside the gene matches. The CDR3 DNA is TGTGCCTGGAGTGTAGGGACAGGGGGGTATAATTCACCCCTCCACTTT. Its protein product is CAWSVGTGGYNSPLHF.

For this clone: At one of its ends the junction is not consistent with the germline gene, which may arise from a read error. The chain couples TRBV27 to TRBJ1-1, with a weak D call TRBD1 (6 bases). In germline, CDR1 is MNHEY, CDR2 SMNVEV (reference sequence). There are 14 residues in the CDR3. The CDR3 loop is CASSLSGTNFEAFF. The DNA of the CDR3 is TGTGCCAGCAGTCTATCCGGGACAAACTTTGAAGCTTTCTTT.

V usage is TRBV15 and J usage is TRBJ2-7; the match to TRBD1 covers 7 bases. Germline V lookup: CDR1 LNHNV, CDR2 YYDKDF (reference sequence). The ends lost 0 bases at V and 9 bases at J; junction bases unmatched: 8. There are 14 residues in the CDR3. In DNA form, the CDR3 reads TGTGCCACCAGCAGAGATTTCGACAGGGTAGTGCAGTACTTC. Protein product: CATSRDFDRVVQYF. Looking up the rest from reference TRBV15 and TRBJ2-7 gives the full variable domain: DAMVIQNPRYQVTQFGKPVTLSCSQTLNHNVMYWYQQKSSQAPKLLFHYYDKDFNNEADTPDNFQSRRPNTSFCFLDIRSPGLGDTAMYLCATSRDFDRVVQYFGPGTRLTVT.

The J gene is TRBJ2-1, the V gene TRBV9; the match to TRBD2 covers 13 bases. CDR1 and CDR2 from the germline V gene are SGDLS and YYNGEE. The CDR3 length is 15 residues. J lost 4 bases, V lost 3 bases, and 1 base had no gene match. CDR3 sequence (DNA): TGTGCCAGCAGCGCACTAGCGGGGGGGTACAATGAGCAGTTCTTC. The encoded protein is CASSALAGGYNEQFF.

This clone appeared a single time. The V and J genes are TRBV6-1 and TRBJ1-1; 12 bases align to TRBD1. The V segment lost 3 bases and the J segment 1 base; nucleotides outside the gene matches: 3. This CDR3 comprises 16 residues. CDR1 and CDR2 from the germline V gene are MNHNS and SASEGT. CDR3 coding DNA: TGTGCCAGCAGTGAGGGGGGACAGGGGGCGAACACTGAAGCTTTCTTT. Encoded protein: CASSEGGQGANTEAFF.

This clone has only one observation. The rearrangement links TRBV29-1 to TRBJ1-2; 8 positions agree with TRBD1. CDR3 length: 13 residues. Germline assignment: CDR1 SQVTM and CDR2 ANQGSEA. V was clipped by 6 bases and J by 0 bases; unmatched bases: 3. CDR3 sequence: CSVPGQANYGYTF. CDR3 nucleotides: TGCAGCGTACCGGGACAGGCTAACTATGGCTACACCTTC.

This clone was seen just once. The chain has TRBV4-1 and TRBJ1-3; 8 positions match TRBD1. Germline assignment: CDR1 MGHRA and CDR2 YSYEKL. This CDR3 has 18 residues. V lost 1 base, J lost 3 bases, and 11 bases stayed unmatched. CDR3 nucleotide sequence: TGCGCCAGCAGCCAAGCGGCAGGGGGCGTGGAGAGTGGAAACACCATATATTTT. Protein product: CASSQAAGGVESGNTIYF.

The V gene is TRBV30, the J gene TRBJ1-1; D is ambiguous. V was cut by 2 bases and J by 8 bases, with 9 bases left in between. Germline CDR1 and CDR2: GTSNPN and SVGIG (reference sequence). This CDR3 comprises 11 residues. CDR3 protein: CAWSTGVEAFF. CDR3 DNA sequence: TGTGCCTGGAGTACCGGAGTGGAAGCTTTCTTT. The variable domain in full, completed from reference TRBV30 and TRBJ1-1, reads SQTIHQWPATLVQPVGSPLSLECTVEGTSNPNLYWYRQAAGRGLQLLFYSVGIGQISSEVPQNLSASRPQDRQFILSSKKLLLSDSGFYLCAWSTGVEAFFGQGTRLTVV.

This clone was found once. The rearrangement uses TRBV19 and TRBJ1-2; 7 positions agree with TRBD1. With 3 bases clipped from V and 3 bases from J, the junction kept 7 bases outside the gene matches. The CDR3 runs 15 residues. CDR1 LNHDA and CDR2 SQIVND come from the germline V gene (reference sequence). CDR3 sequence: CASSIHRGQYYGYTF. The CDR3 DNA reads TGTGCCAGTAGTATCCATAGGGGGCAGTACTATGGCTACACCTTC.

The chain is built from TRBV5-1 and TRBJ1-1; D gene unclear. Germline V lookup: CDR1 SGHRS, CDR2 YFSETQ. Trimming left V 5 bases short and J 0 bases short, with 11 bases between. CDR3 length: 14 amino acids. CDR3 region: CASRARTMNTEAFF. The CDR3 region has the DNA TGCGCCAGCAGAGCCAGGACTATGAACACTGAAGCTTTCTTT.

Here the CDR3 reads CASSRTGGFYNEQFF. In DNA, the CDR3 is TGTGCCAGCAGCCGGACAGGGGGATTTTACAATGAGCAGTTCTTC. V and J are TRBV7-8 and TRBJ2-1; the match to TRBD1 covers 10 bases. The CDR3 covers 15 residues. Trimming cost V 5 bases and J 4 bases; bases outside gene matches: 5. The V gene's germline CDR1 is SGHVS and CDR2 FQNEAQ.

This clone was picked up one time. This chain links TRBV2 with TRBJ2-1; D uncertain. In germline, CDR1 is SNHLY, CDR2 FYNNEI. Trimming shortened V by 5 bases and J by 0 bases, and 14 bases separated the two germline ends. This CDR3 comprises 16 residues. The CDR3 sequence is CASSPYTDFSYNEQFF. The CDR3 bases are TGTGCCAGCAGTCCCTACACTGATTTCTCCTACAATGAGCAGTTCTTC. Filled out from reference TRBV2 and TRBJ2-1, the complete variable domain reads EPEVTQTPSHQVTQMGQEVILRCVPISNHLYFYWYRQILGQKVEFLVSFYNNEISEKSEIFDDQFSVERPDGSNFTLKIRSTKLEDSAMYFCASSPYTDFSYNEQFFGPGTRLTVL.

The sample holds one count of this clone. In DNA, the CDR3 is TGTGCCAGCAGCGAGGGAGGTGAGCAGTTCTTC. Its protein product is CASSEGGEQFF. The chain couples TRBV9 to TRBJ2-1; possible D gene TRBD2, 6 bases. Trimming pared 3 bases from V and 9 bases from J, leaving 7 bases between. CDR1 is SGDLS and CDR2 is YYNGEE in the germline V gene. The CDR3 spans 11 residues. Together with reference TRBV9 and TRBJ2-1, the CDR3 gives the full variable domain: DSGVTQTPKHLITATGQRVTLRCSPRSGDLSVYWYQQSLDQGLQFLIQYYNGEERAKGNILERFSAQQFPDLHSELNLSSLELGDSALYFCASSEGGEQFFGPGTRLTVL.

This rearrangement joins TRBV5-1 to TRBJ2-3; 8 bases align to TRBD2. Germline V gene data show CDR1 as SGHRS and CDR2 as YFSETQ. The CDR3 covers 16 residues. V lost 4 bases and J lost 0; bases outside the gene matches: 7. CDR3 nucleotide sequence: TGCGCCAGCAGCACCGATAGCGGGACTAGCACAGATACGCAGTATTTT. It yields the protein CASSTDSGTSTDTQYF.

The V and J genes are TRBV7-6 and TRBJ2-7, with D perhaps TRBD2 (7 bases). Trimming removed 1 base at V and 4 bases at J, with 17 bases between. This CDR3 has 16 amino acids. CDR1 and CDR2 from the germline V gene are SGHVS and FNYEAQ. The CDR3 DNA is TGTGCCAGCAGCTTAGGGGGCGGGGGCCGTTGGTACGAGCAGTACTTC. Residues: CASSLGGGGRWYEQYF.

As DNA, the CDR3 is TGTGCCAGCACCGAACTAGCGGGGAGCTCCTACAATGAGCAGTTCTTC. It codes for CASTELAGSSYNEQFF. The rearrangement joins TRBV9 to TRBJ2-1; 10 bases agree with TRBD2. The CDR3 contains 16 residues. V was clipped by 6 bases and J by 0 bases; unmatched bases: 6. In germline, CDR1 is SGDLS, CDR2 YYNGEE.

The CDR3 DNA reads as TGTGCCAGCTCACCACCGCCCAGCTCTGGAAACACCATATATTTT. Amino acids: CASSPPPSSGNTIYF. The chain joins TRBV18 to TRBJ1-3; D gene ambiguous. The CDR3 spans 15 residues. V lost 0 bases to trimming and J lost 0 bases, with 6 bases between them. Germline CDR1 is KGHSH and CDR2 is LQKENI.

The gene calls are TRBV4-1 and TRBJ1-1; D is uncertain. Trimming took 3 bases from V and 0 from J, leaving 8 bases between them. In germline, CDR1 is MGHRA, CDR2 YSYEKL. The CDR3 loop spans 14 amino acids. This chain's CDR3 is CASSHLLLNTEAFF. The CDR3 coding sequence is TGCGCCAGCAGCCATCTTCTCTTGAACACTGAAGCTTTCTTT.

The chain's CDR3 is CASKMTGQNTGELFF. The DNA for the CDR3 is TGTGCCAGCAAAATGACAGGGCAGAACACCGGGGAGCTGTTTTTT. The chain has TRBV6-5 and TRBJ2-2; 7 bases agree with TRBD1. CDR1 and CDR2 from the germline V gene are MNHEY and SVGAGI. The CDR3 runs to 15 residues. Trimming at V came to 7 bases and at J to 1 base, leaving 6 bases not matched to a gene.

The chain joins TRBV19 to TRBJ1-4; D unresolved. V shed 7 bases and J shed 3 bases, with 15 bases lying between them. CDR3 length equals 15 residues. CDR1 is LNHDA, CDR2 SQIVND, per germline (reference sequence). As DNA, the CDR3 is TGTGCCAGTATCCGAGCGGGCTCGGCTAATGAAAAACTGTTTTTT. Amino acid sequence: CASIRAGSANEKLFF.